This T cell receptor beta chain stems from a study of blood T cell repertoires in COVID-19. For the study at large: Whether acute or convalescent, the COVID-19 samples came from the United States, Italy and Spain. PBMCs, B-cell-depleted T cells, or T cells were the source of the cDNA or gDNA that made up the material.

This CDR3 has 14 residues. V was cut by 5 bases and J by 2 bases, with 11 bases left in between. The germline V gene has CDR1 KGHDR and CDR2 SFDVKD. Source study methods: It was from reference gene primer amplification that nucleated cell counts were estimated. Produced via immunoSEQ multiplex PCR; TCRdb's table is partial and in-frame only. V and J calls and clone size come straight from that table; D and trimming were deduced from the DNA. This table has around 230,000 clones, 81% appearing once. This TCR was sampled from a woman of 80 years or more with acute or convalescent COVID-19. V gene TRBV24-1 combines with J gene TRBJ1-2; D gene uncertain. The sample was peripheral blood. CDR3 sequence (DNA): TGTGCCACCAGTGGCCAGGATCTAAACTATGGCTACACCTTC. Translation gives CATSGQDLNYGYTF.